Listed below are T cell receptor beta chains from one sample, sequenced in a study. Using its own MiXCR run on the 5' RACE reads, TCRdb lists one record per CDR3 protein. This table has tens of thousands of distinct CDR3 sequences, about 15% appearing once. Sequenced: naive CD4+ T cells sorted from blood. These receptors originate from a female donor with breast cancer. Each CDR3 is given without its conserved first and last residue.

>TRBV5-1|12
ASSDSQGKETQY
>TRBV19|12
ASSGGFGRDGYT
>TRBV24-1|13
ATSETGTGTDTQY
>TRBV29-1|13
SVLLAGTSTDTQY
>TRBV5-1|14
ASSLDPGQNNEKLF
>TRBV5-1|11
ASSLALNPPQH
>TRBV5-1|12
ASRSAGNTGELF
>TRBV2|12
ASSFTRDTYGYT
>TRBV20-1|9
SASNYNEQF
>TRBV9|12
ASSVGPGGGEQY
>TRBV10-3|13
AISELGQGDTEAF
>TRBV12-3/TRBV12-4|10
ASSLMGDEQY
>TRBV29-1|10
SVERGRDTQY
>TRBV6-5|14
ASSYSSGPVGATQY
>TRBV11-3|13
ASSLDSQGYNGQF
>TRBV5-1|11
ASSPDSRYGYT
>TRBV12-3/TRBV12-4|14
ASSLGTSSHRGEQY
>TRBV27|13
ASSALDRAASPLH
>TRBV7-2|14
ASSAGGTGVGEKLF
>TRBV2|12
ASSASGRATTQY
>TRBV7-6|11
ASSADRNQPQH
>TRBV20-1|12
SARGEVATDTQY
>TRBV7-6|12
ASSLDGGGKTQY
>TRBV5-1|12
ASSLAGNNYGYT
>TRBV5-1|12
ASSLDWATNTQY
>TRBV5-1|13
ASSTTPGPEGEQF
>TRBV7-9|13
AGSRGTGGVNIQY
>TRBV6-1|12
ASSAGQVNQPQH
>TRBV7-3|12
ASSSLGRILRYT
>TRBV6-1|12
ASSEAVVAGWQF
>TRBV20-1|14
SARDRLGGGIDTQY
>TRBV28|11
ASSPHSNYEQY
>TRBV6-1|12
ASSDRGRTDTQY
>TRBV6-1|12
ASSETRGGYGYT
>TRBV28|13
ASSPSRQGRGGYT
>TRBV20-1|11
SASRRLNQPQH
>TRBV7-2|12
ASSLTWDSPTQY
>TRBV6-5|13
ASRRRTTLADTQY
>TRBV7-9|13
ASSLGTGGNQPQH
>TRBV7-6|12
ASSPGQVGNTIY
>TRBV28|12
ASSPDTLNTEAF
>TRBV12-3/TRBV12-4|12
ASRGTSVAGEQY
>TRBV6-5|12
ASRTGQSADTQY
>TRBV5-1|13
ASSTGQGTQDTQY
>TRBV6-5|7
ASSQPQY
>TRBV5-1|10
ASKGFTGELF
>TRBV20-1|13
SARVGGIVTDTQY
>TRBV12-3/TRBV12-4|13
ASSPRGTSGRAKS
>TRBV19|13
ASRGGPGNTGELF